The next 6 T cell receptor beta chains were all read from a single sample in a study of blood T cells in healthy people across ages (dated by TCRdb to between 2015 and 2016). The library came from 5' RACE. The listed sequencing device is Illumina HiSeq 2500. A second PCR of about 7 to 12 cycles was performed with a sample-barcoded 5' primer and a J-beta primer mix. TCRdb trimmed the raw reads at Q25, called clones with MiXCR and kept productive beta chains. Rows merge per CDR3 protein into single entries with the most common DNA and genes. The sample table lists around 1,600,000 distinct CDR3 sequences, under 55% of them with a count of one. The biggest ten clones account for less than 5% of the sample. The sample consisted of blood. The source of these receptors is a woman aged 18-35 years in good health.

This clonotype was counted many times. The V and J genes are TRBV3-1 and TRBJ1-1; D is ambiguous. This CDR3 region has 14 residues. The germline V gene encodes CDR1 LGHDT and CDR2 YNNKEL (reference sequence). The V gene lost 3 bases and the J gene lost 5 bases, with 13 bases spanning the gap. The CDR3 sequence is CASSQAQSGTEAFF. In DNA form, the CDR3 reads TGTGCCAGCAGCCAGGCCCAGTCGGGGACTGAAGCTTTCTTT.

The chain employs TRBV7-2 and TRBJ2-5; no firm D call. The CDR3 length is 11 residues. Germline V gene lookup returns CDR1 SGHTA and CDR2 FQGNSA. V lost 6 bases and J lost 2, with 4 bases in between. CDR3 coding DNA: TGTGCCAGCAGGAGGCAAGAGACCCAGTACTTC. Its translation: CASRRQETQYF.

The V and J genes are TRBV20-1 and TRBJ1-4, with TRBD1 identical over 9 bases. V lost 0 bases and J lost 7; bases outside the gene matches: 3. This CDR3 has 14 residues. Germline CDR1 and CDR2: DFQATT and SNEGSKA (reference sequence). CDR3: CSARDVQGAEKLFF. The CDR3 DNA sequence: TGCAGTGCTAGAGATGTACAGGGGGCTGAAAAACTGTTTTTT.

The V call is TRBV20-1, the J call TRBJ2-5; no clear D. CDR1 and CDR2 (germline): DFQATT, SNEGSKA (reference sequence). V was pared by 2 bases and J by 2 bases, with 12 bases between. The CDR3 has 14 residues. CDR3 region: CSARSLREQETQYF. The CDR3, as DNA: TGCAGTGCTAGATCCCTAAGAGAGCAAGAGACCCAGTACTTC.

This chain connects TRBV20-1 to TRBJ1-1; 8 bases are a match to TRBD1. Germline V gene lookup returns CDR1 DFQATT and CDR2 SNEGSKA (reference sequence). Unmatched junction bases numbered 7, after V lost 3 bases and J lost 1 base. The CDR3 extends over 15 amino acids. CDR3 coding DNA: TGCAGTGCTAGCACAGGGGGTACGAGGAACACTGAAGCTTTCTTT. It codes for CSASTGGTRNTEAFF.

J is TRBJ1-1 and V is TRBV7-9; the D is unclear. Between the trimmed V and J ends, which lost 8 bases and 0 bases, there was a span of 19 bases. Germline values: CDR1 SEHNR, CDR2 FQNEAQ (reference sequence). The CDR3 spans 16 residues. CDR3 nucleotides: TGTGCCAGCTTTTCTCCCGGACGTTACATGAACACTGAAGCTTTCTTT. This encodes CASFSPGRYMNTEAFF.